This section outlines one T cell receptor beta chain sequence together with its context. Assay: immunoSEQ multiplex PCR; the TCRdb copy retains only in-frame clones and omits some. The sample has approximately 80,000 clones; approximately 90% are singletons. V dropped 0 bases and J dropped 5 bases, with 14 bases sitting between them. The germline CDR1 and CDR2 sequences are SGHRS and YFSETQ. The CDR3 loop spans 15 amino acids. This entry comes from a study of technical replicates of blood from a handful of donors. The source is a human donor in good health. The sequencing input was T cells isolated from PBMCs. The chain combines TRBV5-1 with TRBJ2-5; perhaps TRBD1 as D (5 bases). CDR3 protein: CASSLAGAVWETQYF. DNA of the CDR3: TGCGCCAGCAGCTTGGCTGGGGCGGTGTGGGAGACCCAGTACTTC.